The rows below give T cell receptor beta chains drawn from one sample of a study of CD8 T cells in Susac syndrome. TCRdb re-derived calls from the immunoSEQ multiplex PCR reads in MiXCR, one entry per CDR3 protein. The sample comprises fewer than 350,000 distinct CDR3 sequences, 70% to 90% of which are singletons, and around 0.21% rests with the top ten. The sequenced sample consisted of CD8+ T cells from PBMCs. The receptor source for this set is a human donor with multiple sclerosis. The CDR3 runs from the conserved cysteine through the conserved F or W.

CDR3	V	J
CASSVDSHNTGELFF	TRBV7-9	TRBJ2-2
CASYGGEQFF	TRBV25-1	TRBJ2-1
CASSFGTGLDEQYF	TRBV12-3/TRBV12-4	TRBJ2-7
CASSDRGRTGELFF	TRBV28	TRBJ2-2
CASSRTSGSPSGANVLTF	TRBV27	TRBJ2-6
CATSERLAGVTGELFF	TRBV24-1	TRBJ2-2
CASSQGPPGGANVLTF	TRBV4-1	TRBJ2-6
CASSEKRVGRQPQHF	TRBV7-8	TRBJ1-5
CGARDPPIEADTQYF	TRBV20-1	TRBJ2-3
CASSTRTGMNTEAFF	TRBV7-2	TRBJ1-1
CAISESDHFSYNEQFF	TRBV10-3	TRBJ2-1
CASSLYQDFSGELFF	TRBV12-3/TRBV12-4	TRBJ2-2
CASSEANTGELFF	TRBV13	TRBJ2-2
CASSLAIFRDQSSYEQYF	TRBV7-8	TRBJ2-7
CASSTGLAIGADTQYF	TRBV7-2	TRBJ2-3
CASSEVVKTQYF	TRBV6-1	TRBJ2-5
CASSLRQGFYNEQFF	TRBV7-3	TRBJ2-1
CASSLPLAGVYNEQFF	TRBV7-9	TRBJ2-1
CSARFFRTSGRSAQYF	TRBV20-1	TRBJ2-5
CSVSGLAGYYNEQFF	TRBV29-1	TRBJ2-1
CASSDGQGALTGELFF	TRBV6-4	TRBJ2-2
CASSLYHRGLNTEAFF	TRBV28	TRBJ1-1
CSLLAENTGELFF	TRBV29-1	TRBJ2-2
CASNRRGYEQYF	TRBV4-2	TRBJ2-7
CASSLATVSYGYTF	TRBV7-2	TRBJ1-2
CASRILTDTEAFF	TRBV5-4	TRBJ1-1
CASSLVRGTGEQFF	TRBV7-8	TRBJ2-1
CASSLGQGANYGYTF	TRBV28	TRBJ1-2
CASSQDRGPEAFF	TRBV27	TRBJ1-1
CASRTTRVRDSTNTEAFF	TRBV6-2/TRBV6-3	TRBJ1-1
CASSERDSNEKLFF	TRBV27	TRBJ1-4
CASSPPLSVSSYNEQFF	TRBV5-6	TRBJ2-1
CSARSAIGGHERFF	TRBV20-1	TRBJ2-1
CASSPDSSAPLYGYTF	TRBV19	TRBJ1-2
CSAGGGTIDPDEQYF	TRBV29-1	TRBJ2-7
CASSTMTGPGELFF	TRBV19	TRBJ2-2
CASRDRGRGYTF	TRBV27	TRBJ1-2
CASSLPFTGSRPSTDTQYF	TRBV7-2	TRBJ2-3
CASSLETYNEQFF	TRBV7-9	TRBJ2-1
CASSLVPWTSFLYNEQFF	TRBV7-2	TRBJ2-1
CASSYGKISYEQYF	TRBV6-2/TRBV6-3	TRBJ2-7
CAQTRGGQWYF	TRBV30	TRBJ2-7
CASSPEGLVTYNEQFF	TRBV18	TRBJ2-1
CASSLGLAGGHNEQFF	TRBV5-1	TRBJ2-1
CASNLVPDTEAFF	TRBV7-9	TRBJ1-1
CASSQDRLASYNEQFF	TRBV4-3	TRBJ2-1
CAWSLGTGVSYEQYF	TRBV30	TRBJ2-7
CASSYRTGTNEKLFF	TRBV7-9	TRBJ1-4
CASSALDREGYTF	TRBV7-9	TRBJ1-2
CASSRGLAGPYNEQFF	TRBV6-1	TRBJ2-1
CASGKGSYNEQFF	TRBV27	TRBJ2-1
CASSQDDGAGTEAFF	TRBV4-3	TRBJ1-1